This TCR beta chain was documented in a study of blood T cell repertoires in COVID-19. Original handling: Estimation of nucleated cell counts relied on the amplification of reference gene primers. Profiled with immunoSEQ multiplex PCR; TCRdb holds only in-frame clones, not every one. That table gives V, J and clone size, and the DNA gave D and trimming. The sample has 250,000 or so clones; around 89% are singletons. Germline CDR1 is MNHEY and CDR2 is SVGAGI. The ends were cut back, 7 bases at V and 4 bases at J, with 17 bases in the middle. This CDR3 has 15 amino acids. The genes are TRBV6-5 and TRBJ1-3, with D tentatively TRBD1 (5 bases). The origin of this receptor is a woman aged 40 to 49 with acute COVID-19. The sample consisted of PBMCs or T cells enriched from blood (not recorded which). The DNA of the CDR3 is TGTGCCAGCACCACCTCCCTATCAGGGGGAAACACCATATATTTT. Translating gives CASTTSLSGGNTIYF.